Below, 2 T cell receptor beta chains from the same sample are listed, as sequenced in a study of neurological immune-mediated disorders. TCRdb fed the 5' RACE reads into MiXCR, producing one record per CDR3 protein. Of 20,000 to 30,000 distinct CDR3 sequences in the sample, roughly 7% were seen once. Sample: PBMCs. Receptor source: a woman in her forties in good health.

This clonotype came up many times. The chain uses TRBV29-1 and TRBJ2-5; a possible D gene is TRBD1 (6 bases). The CDR3 covers 13 residues. Germline V lookup: CDR1 SQVTM, CDR2 ANQGSEA. The germline V and J ends were trimmed by 5 bases and 2 bases, with 12 bases remaining between them. DNA for the CDR3: TGCAGCGTTCTAGGACAGCGACAAGAGACCCAGTACTTC. It translates to CSVLGQRQETQYF.

This clonotype has at least ten counts. The chain combines TRBV5-1 with TRBJ2-7, with D possibly TRBD2 on 6 matching bases. Trimming pared 4 bases from V and 6 bases from J, leaving 14 bases between. The CDR3 has 13 residues. Germline V lookup: CDR1 SGHRS, CDR2 YFSETQ. The CDR3 nucleotides are TGCGCCAGCAGCCCGGAGGGTTTTTCCGAGCAGTACTTC. Its translation is CASSPEGFSEQYF.